This T cell receptor beta chain was captured in a study of T cell responses to AZD1222 COVID-19 vaccine. V dropped 4 bases and J dropped 5 bases, with 11 bases sitting between them. This CDR3 has 14 amino acids. CDR1 and CDR2 (germline): SGHDN, FVKESK. Produced via immunoSEQ multiplex PCR; TCRdb's table is partial and in-frame only. The sample contains around 100,000 clones, around 82% of which appear only once. The source was peripheral blood, collected on day 0 of AZD1222 vaccination. V gene TRBV14 combines with J gene TRBJ2-2; tentatively, D is TRBD2 (6 bases). The TCR was taken from an adult in good health. The CDR3 DNA sequence: TGTGCCAGCAGCCCCCGGACTATGACCGGGGAGCTGTTTTTT. Translation: CASSPRTMTGELFF.